These 12 T cell receptor beta chains were all obtained from the same sample, sequenced in a study of sequential checkpoint blockade in melanoma. The treatment denotes: randomized to nivolumab then ipilimumab (arm A) or the reverse (arm B). Measured with immunoSEQ multiplex PCR; TCRdb has only the in-frame clones, and not every one. In the table there are 4,000 or so clones, less than 25% of which are singletons. The material was tumor tissue (inferred from file names), obtained from a patient given nivolumab and ipilimumab in sequence. The receptor source for this set is a human donor with melanoma.

V is TRBV12-5 and J is TRBJ1-2; TRBD1 might be the D (6 bases). The germline gives CDR1 LGHNT, CDR2 FRNRAP. CDR3 length equals 11 residues. The chain's CDR3 is CASRGLGGYTF. In DNA, the CDR3 is TGTGCCTCCAGGGGATTAGGTGGCTACACCTTC.

V usage is TRBV5-1 and J usage is TRBJ2-5, with D maybe TRBD1 (5 bases). Germline V gene sequence: CDR1 SGHRS, CDR2 YFSETQ. V was pared by 4 bases and J by 3 bases, with 13 bases between. This CDR3 has 14 residues. CDR3 in DNA: TGCGCCAGCAGCCCTCAAGACAGAAAAGAGACCCAGTACTTC. It translates to CASSPQDRKETQYF.

This clone qualifies as large (0.1 to 1%). The chain employs TRBV11-3 and TRBJ1-6, with TRBD1 identical over 8 bases. The ends lost 5 bases at V and 8 bases at J; junction bases unmatched: 8. This CDR3 contains 15 residues. The germline V gene encodes CDR1 SGHNT and CDR2 YENEEA. The CDR3: CASSPSTGVYSPLHF. The CDR3 bases are TGTGCCAGCAGCCCGTCGACAGGGGTATATTCACCCCTCCACTTT.

This clone has ten or more counts. The V and J genes are TRBV11-3 and TRBJ2-3; D is possibly TRBD2 (6 bases). The CDR3 has 15 residues. Trimming pared 2 bases from V and 0 bases from J, leaving 9 bases between. In germline, CDR1 is SGHNT, CDR2 YENEEA. CDR3 nucleotide sequence: TGTGCCAGCAGCTTACTGGGGACTAGCACAGATACGCAGTATTTT. Translation: CASSLLGTSTDTQYF.

The chain has TRBV18 and TRBJ1-3; 9 bases line up with TRBD1. CDR3 length: 16 residues. Unmatched junction bases numbered 0, after V lost 0 bases and J lost 0 bases. The germline CDR1 and CDR2 sequences are KGHSH and LQKENI. The CDR3 reads CASSPPGQGSGNTIYF. CDR3 bases: TGTGCCAGCTCACCACCGGGACAGGGCTCTGGAAACACCATATATTTT.

This clone was observed a handful of times. The chain carries TRBV6-8 and TRBJ2-7; D remains unclear. CDR1 and CDR2 from the germline V gene are MNHGY and SAAAGT. The CDR3 covers 13 residues. V shed 5 bases and J shed 2 bases, with 10 bases lying between them. As DNA, the CDR3 is TGTGCCAGCAGTCAGGTGGTCGCCTACGAGCAGTACTTC. It translates to CASSQVVAYEQYF.

The chain carries TRBV18 and TRBJ2-3; TRBD2 might be the D (6 bases). CDR3 size: 16 residues. Trimming removed 3 bases at V and 5 bases at J, with 18 bases between. Germline V gene data show CDR1 as KGHSH and CDR2 as LQKENI. The CDR3 DNA is TGTGCCAGCTCACCCATCTGGGCCGGAGGGGTAGATACGCAGTATTTT. Amino acid sequence: CASSPIWAGGVDTQYF.

This clone is medium-sized. V and J are TRBV6-8 and TRBJ1-2; D call uncertain. CDR3 length: 15 residues. The ends were cut back, 4 bases at V and 6 bases at J, with 18 bases in the middle. The germline V gene encodes CDR1 MNHGY and CDR2 SAAAGT. In DNA, the CDR3 is TGTGCCAGCAGTTTCCCCACCCCGGCAGAGGATGGCTACACCTTC. Translated: CASSFPTPAEDGYTF.

The sample holds a few counts of this clone. The rearrangement links TRBV28 to TRBJ1-2; tentative D call: TRBD1 (5 bases). CDR3 length equals 15 residues. Germline-derived CDR1 and CDR2 are MDHEN and SYDVKM. V gave up 6 bases and J gave up 6 bases, with 20 bases separating them. CDR3 nucleotides: TGTGCCAGCAGGGGGGGAGGTCTTTCGGTAGATGGCTACACCTTC. Protein product: CASRGGGLSVDGYTF.

Many counts were recorded for this clone. V usage is TRBV11-3 and J usage is TRBJ1-1, with D hard to call. Germline assignment: CDR1 SGHNT and CDR2 YENEEA. Trimming removed 1 base at V and 0 bases at J, with 9 bases between. CDR3 length: 15 amino acids. As DNA, the CDR3 is TGTGCCAGCAGCTTAGGGACCTCAATGAACACTGAAGCTTTCTTT. This gives the protein CASSLGTSMNTEAFF.

This clone appeared many times. The rearrangement joins TRBV11-1 to TRBJ1-5; no clear D. This CDR3 has 14 residues. Between the trimmed V and J ends, which lost 3 bases and 5 bases, there was a span of 11 bases. The germline V gene has CDR1 SGHAT and CDR2 FQDESV (reference sequence). This CDR3 is CASSLGLGDQPQHF. The CDR3 DNA is TGTGCCAGCAGCTTGGGTCTTGGGGATCAGCCCCAGCATTTT.

This clone has a handful of counts. V is TRBV9 and J is TRBJ2-1; 7 positions match TRBD1. The V segment lost 3 bases and the J segment 4 bases; nucleotides outside the gene matches: 13. Per germline, CDR1 SGDLS and CDR2 YYNGEE. The CDR3 loop spans 17 amino acids. The CDR3 protein is CASSAQGDSRKYNEQFF. The CDR3 DNA reads TGTGCCAGCAGCGCGCAAGGGGACAGCCGAAAATACAATGAGCAGTTCTTC.